Listed below are T cell receptor beta chains from one sample, sequenced in a study of T cell repertoires in cytomegalovirus infection. TCRdb used MiXCR to reprocess the reads, holding one entry per CDR3 protein. The sample carries about 300,000 distinct CDR3 sequences, around 10% recorded once. Sequencing was done on a sample of PBMCs. The receptors derive from a human donor in good health (CMV status not recorded). Some clones in this sample may be carry-over from other donors' samples. The CDR3 runs from the conserved cysteine through the conserved F or W. The order of the fields is J gene, clone size, D gene, V gene, CDR3 protein, CDR3 DNA. The D gene is left open where the match is weak. Clone size is not always given. Where it is, it says once, few, many or a class for expanded clones.

>TRBJ1-4|many|-|TRBV14
CASSQESLKLFF
TGTGCCAGCAGCCAAGAGTCCCTTAAACTGTTTTTT
>TRBJ2-7|few|TRBD2|TRBV5-5
CASSTGLAGGSYEQYF
TGTGCCAGCAGCACGGGACTAGCGGGGGGTTCCTACGAGCAGTACTTC
>TRBJ1-5|few|-|TRBV15
CATSPRMTEGQPQHF
TGTGCCACCAGCCCCCGGATGACAGAGGGACAGCCCCAGCATTTT
>TRBJ1-5|-|TRBD1|TRBV28
CASSYQGGGSNQPQHF
TGTGCCAGCAGTTATCAGGGGGGGGGGAGCAATCAGCCCCAGCATTTT
>TRBJ2-1|-|-|TRBV7-9
CASGAGGSSYNEQFF
TGTGCCAGCGGGGCAGGGGGGAGCTCCTACAATGAGCAGTTCTTC
>TRBJ1-5|many|TRBD1|TRBV28
CASTWGQGNQPQHF
TGTGCCAGCACCTGGGGACAGGGCAATCAGCCCCAGCATTTT
>TRBJ2-5|few|TRBD2|TRBV20-1
CSARQSGGRETQYF
TGCAGTGCTAGACAAAGCGGGGGACGGGAGACCCAGTACTTC
>TRBJ1-4|-|-|TRBV28
CASSLLAVDNEKLFF
TGTGCCAGCAGTTTATTAGCCGTGGATAATGAAAAACTGTTTTTT
>TRBJ2-3|many|-|TRBV28
CASSLEPGRQYF
TGTGCCAGCAGTTTGGAGCCGGGCAGGCAGTATTTT
>TRBJ2-5|many|-|TRBV7-2
CASSLGSGFAETQYF
TGTGCCAGCAGCTTAGGCTCGGGCTTTGCAGAGACCCAGTACTTC
>TRBJ2-1|many|-|TRBV19
CASRGGRERSYNEQFF
TGTGCCAGTAGAGGGGGAAGGGAAAGGTCCTACAATGAGCAGTTCTTC
>TRBJ1-1|few|-|TRBV20-1
CSASPRDAFF
TGCAGTGCTAGCCCCCGGGACGCTTTCTTT
>TRBJ2-3|many|TRBD2|TRBV7-2
CASSLDSSGASTDTQYF
TGTGCCAGCAGCTTAGATTCTAGCGGGGCAAGCACAGATACGCAGTATTTT
>TRBJ2-1|many|-|TRBV14
CASSQDGRSSYNEQFF
TGTGCCAGCAGCCAAGATGGAAGGAGCTCCTACAATGAGCAGTTCTTC
>TRBJ2-1|-|-|TRBV29-1
CSVEGNGVWEQFF
TGCAGCGTTGAGGGAAACGGGGTTTGGGAGCAGTTCTTC
>TRBJ2-5|many|TRBD1|TRBV6-4
CASSLTWDSQETQYF
TGTGCCAGCAGCCTCACCTGGGACAGTCAAGAGACCCAGTACTTC
>TRBJ2-1|many|-|TRBV10-2
CASSDKGGGPRREQFF
TGCGCCAGCAGTGATAAGGGAGGGGGGCCAAGGAGGGAGCAGTTCTTC
>TRBJ1-2|many|-|TRBV7-2
CASSYTGIPLGGYTF
TGTGCCAGCAGCTACACAGGGATTCCTCTGGGGGGCTACACCTTC
>TRBJ2-5|many|-|TRBV20-1
CSALLLVGETQYF
TGCAGTGCTCTCTTACTAGTAGGAGAGACCCAGTACTTC
>TRBJ2-3|few|-|TRBV12-5
CASGRGQTDTQYF
TGTGCTAGTGGGCGGGGGCAGACAGATACGCAGTATTTT
>TRBJ2-1|many|-|TRBV19
CATRKSSYNEQFF
TGTGCCACCCGGAAAAGCTCCTACAATGAGCAGTTCTTC
>TRBJ2-5|few|TRBD1|TRBV20-1
CSASQGAETQYF
TGCAGTGCTAGTCAGGGGGCAGAGACCCAGTACTTC
>TRBJ2-6|many|-|TRBV7-3
CASSLEDGDLLSGANVLTF
TGTGCCAGCAGCTTAGAGGATGGGGATCTCCTTTCTGGGGCCAACGTCCTGACTTTC
>TRBJ1-1|few|-|TRBV10-3
CAISPGLEAFF
TGTGCCATCAGCCCAGGGTTGGAAGCTTTCTTT
>TRBJ2-5|many|TRBD1|TRBV6-5
CASSPTRGGEETQYF
TGTGCCAGCAGCCCTACACGAGGGGGCGAGGAGACCCAGTACTTC
>TRBJ1-6|-|-|TRBV6-5
CASSYRWAGIGSPLHF
TGTGCCAGCAGTTATCGGTGGGCAGGGATCGGTTCACCCCTCCACTTT
>TRBJ2-5|few|-|TRBV12-3/TRBV12-4
CASSLNWRETQYF
TGTGCCAGCAGTCTCAACTGGCGAGAGACCCAGTACTTC
>TRBJ2-3|many|-|TRBV4-2
CASSQDGLADTQYF
TGCGCCAGCAGCCAAGATGGGCTGGCAGATACGCAGTATTTT
>TRBJ2-3|many|-|TRBV24-1
CATSDNRGGGTDTQYF
TGTGCCACCAGTGACAACAGGGGCGGGGGCACAGATACGCAGTATTTT
>TRBJ2-3|-|TRBD2|TRBV5-1
CASSFGLAGGPLHTDTQYF
TGCGCCAGCAGCTTCGGACTAGCGGGGGGGCCTCTCCACACAGATACGCAGTATTTT
>TRBJ2-3|many|TRBD1|TRBV20-1
CSARTGKGTDTQYF
TGCAGTGCTAGGACAGGGAAGGGCACAGATACGCAGTATTTT
>TRBJ2-2|few|TRBD1|TRBV27
CASWTGGLAGELFF
TGTGCCAGTTGGACAGGGGGCTTGGCCGGGGAGCTGTTTTTT
>TRBJ2-1|many|TRBD2|TRBV4-2
CASSHPSGGAFDEQFF
TGTGCCAGCAGCCATCCTAGCGGGGGGGCCTTCGATGAGCAGTTCTTC
>TRBJ1-1|many|-|TRBV12-3/TRBV12-4
CASSFSGSEAFF
TGTGCCAGCAGTTTCTCGGGGAGTGAAGCTTTCTTT
>TRBJ2-5|many|TRBD2|TRBV29-1
CSVVRKRGGPETQYF
TGCAGCGTTGTTAGGAAGCGGGGGGGCCCAGAGACCCAGTACTTC
>TRBJ1-1|-|-|TRBV18
CASSPKQNTEAFF
TGTGCCAGCTCACCCAAACAGAACACTGAAGCTTTCTTT
>TRBJ2-5|-|-|TRBV28
CASSSPGAYQETQYF
TGTGCCAGCTCCTCGCCGGGGGCTTACCAAGAGACCCAGTACTTC
>TRBJ2-2|few|TRBD2|TRBV5-5
CASSFRLAGADTGELFF
TGTGCCAGCAGCTTCCGACTAGCGGGGGCTGACACCGGGGAGCTGTTTTTT
>TRBJ2-3|-|TRBD1|TRBV6-1
CASSELFGTALTDTQYF
TGTGCCAGCAGTGAGCTTTTCGGGACAGCCCTCACAGATACGCAGTATTTT